The entry below gives a single TCR beta chain sequence along with its context. Its antigen remains unknown. This CDR3 has 15 amino acids. The V gene lost 2 bases and the J gene lost 3 bases, with 14 bases spanning the gap. CDR1 is LGHNA, CDR2 YNFKEQ, per germline. The record originates from a study of shared clonotypes between healthy human individuals. Turning to the study itself: Every donor yielded three CD4 naive, three CD4 memory, two CD8 naive and one CD8 memory plate.

Genomic DNA from each subset was divided evenly over several immunoSEQ plates. About 30,000 T cell genomes (approximately 0.2 ug DNA) went into each sorted-subset replicate. Clones were read by immunoSEQ multiplex PCR, and TCRdb kept only the in-frame ones, dropping some. Among approximately 1,000,000 clones listed, 75% to 80% were seen once. General study points: Estimated clonotype richness was generally higher in naive than memory subsets.

This TCR was recovered from a man between 18 and 35 years old in good health. Some clones in this sample may be carry-over from other donors' samples. Sequencing was done on a sample of memory CD4+ T cells from PBMCs. The subset here: CD45RA-negative fraction. V is TRBV4-2 and J is TRBJ2-7, with a possible D match to TRBD1 (5 bases). CDR3 loop: CASSQTARADYEQYF. The CDR3 coding sequence is TGTGCCAGCAGCCAAACGGCCAGGGCCGACTACGAGCAGTACTTC.